These T cell receptor beta chains were read from a single sample in a study of shared clonotypes between healthy human individuals. Sequencing was performed with immunoSEQ multiplex PCR; in TCRdb, only in-frame clones are kept and a portion is missing. This sample has over a million clones; 96% occur once, and the top ten carry 0.95% to 1.5%. The sequencing input was naive CD4+ T cells sorted from blood. Every receptor here comes from a young man in good health. Both conserved end residues are trimmed from each CDR3. Fields, in order: CDR3 protein, clone size, V gene. Clone size, where shown, is once, few, many, or a class for clones that have expanded.

cdr3_aa: ASSPNSGADIQY
clone_size: NA
v_call: TRBV11-2

cdr3_aa: ASSISYRYSNQPQH
clone_size: NA
v_call: TRBV19

cdr3_aa: ASSRGQLSYEQY
clone_size: NA
v_call: TRBV7-6

cdr3_aa: ASSLEGTGRFEQY
clone_size: NA
v_call: TRBV11-2

cdr3_aa: ASSQDRSGNTIY
clone_size: NA
v_call: TRBV19

cdr3_aa: ASSVQPGSGTGELF
clone_size: NA
v_call: TRBV9

cdr3_aa: SVVGTGASYGYT
clone_size: NA
v_call: TRBV29-1

cdr3_aa: ASSSSSVRELF
clone_size: once
v_call: TRBV5-4

cdr3_aa: ASSTGTGPSYNEQF
clone_size: NA
v_call: TRBV9

cdr3_aa: ASSWGGQGDTEAF
clone_size: NA
v_call: TRBV5-1

cdr3_aa: ASKEDSYEQY
clone_size: NA
v_call: TRBV2

cdr3_aa: ASSLGLAVRETQY
clone_size: NA
v_call: TRBV5-4

cdr3_aa: ASTKGATGELF
clone_size: NA
v_call: TRBV7-9

cdr3_aa: ASSLDSGTYNEQF
clone_size: NA
v_call: TRBV5-1

cdr3_aa: ASGDREDTEAF
clone_size: NA
v_call: TRBV5-1

cdr3_aa: ASSLPHRGETQY
clone_size: NA
v_call: TRBV28

cdr3_aa: ASSLEGGRSTGELF
clone_size: once
v_call: TRBV5-1

cdr3_aa: ASRPGQGSSGYT
clone_size: NA
v_call: TRBV28

cdr3_aa: ASGGPGQGLYEQY
clone_size: NA
v_call: TRBV7-2

cdr3_aa: ASSPGLTDTQY
clone_size: NA
v_call: TRBV7-6

cdr3_aa: ASSPGDRGFQY
clone_size: NA
v_call: TRBV18

cdr3_aa: ASRAGGSYNEQF
clone_size: NA
v_call: TRBV6-5

cdr3_aa: ASSLRGGGVQETQY
clone_size: NA
v_call: TRBV11-2

cdr3_aa: ASSYPSGSTKVEQF
clone_size: NA
v_call: TRBV6-5

cdr3_aa: ASSFYDRAGANVLT
clone_size: NA
v_call: TRBV7-9

cdr3_aa: ASSPRPGFLSEAF
clone_size: NA
v_call: TRBV18

cdr3_aa: ASSDLTAPTDTQY
clone_size: NA
v_call: TRBV2

cdr3_aa: ASSPMMSGASTGELF
clone_size: NA
v_call: TRBV18

cdr3_aa: ASSVGTALSYEQY
clone_size: once
v_call: TRBV9

cdr3_aa: ASSTYVNTEAF
clone_size: NA
v_call: TRBV19

cdr3_aa: ASSQDFGLSGNTIY
clone_size: NA
v_call: TRBV4-1

cdr3_aa: ASSLVAGLGQTPEKLF
clone_size: NA
v_call: TRBV5-1

cdr3_aa: ASSPRGSPSYNEQF
clone_size: NA
v_call: TRBV18

cdr3_aa: ASSILAGEGDEQF
clone_size: NA
v_call: TRBV19

cdr3_aa: SARDRGY
clone_size: NA
v_call: TRBV20-1

cdr3_aa: ASSVRDIEQF
clone_size: NA
v_call: TRBV2

cdr3_aa: ASSDPGGIAGELF
clone_size: once
v_call: TRBV6-1

cdr3_aa: ASSSVAGSGSYEQY
clone_size: NA
v_call: TRBV11-2

cdr3_aa: ASSFLAARNYATGELF
clone_size: NA
v_call: TRBV11-2

cdr3_aa: ASRTSGANVLT
clone_size: NA
v_call: TRBV7-2

cdr3_aa: ASREGTRVADTQY
clone_size: NA
v_call: TRBV10-2

cdr3_aa: ASSWGQVKANYGYT
clone_size: NA
v_call: TRBV5-1

cdr3_aa: ATLDDFVFEQY
clone_size: NA
v_call: TRBV6-1

cdr3_aa: ASSLKGTSTGELF
clone_size: NA
v_call: TRBV7-2

cdr3_aa: ASREASGYNEQF
clone_size: NA
v_call: TRBV6-1

cdr3_aa: ASSFARERGQNTEAF
clone_size: NA
v_call: TRBV12-1

cdr3_aa: ASSDNRDSSAF
clone_size: NA
v_call: TRBV25-1

cdr3_aa: ASSFKAKGVNTEAF
clone_size: NA
v_call: TRBV5-5

cdr3_aa: ASSFPGGLETQY
clone_size: NA
v_call: TRBV5-4